This passage covers 7 T cell receptor beta chains from one sample sequenced in a study of blood T cell repertoires in COVID-19. Assay used: immunoSEQ multiplex PCR; TCRdb lists only in-frame clones, some missing. The sample lists tens of thousands of clones; roughly 80% were seen once. Material for sequencing was peripheral blood. The receptors here all came from an older woman with acute or convalescent COVID-19.

This clone was found a few times. The chain recombines TRBV28 with TRBJ2-3, with 13 nucleotides matching TRBD2. Germline V gene lookup returns CDR1 MDHEN and CDR2 SYDVKM. The V and J ends lost 7 bases and 13 bases, in that order; junction bases with no gene match: 14. The CDR3 totals 15 residues. The CDR3 is CASTSGTSGALQEYF. The CDR3 DNA is TGTGCCAGCACCTCCGGGACTAGCGGGGCCCTCCAGGAGTATTTT.

This clone has more than one count but fewer than ten. The rearrangement links TRBV11-2 to TRBJ2-7, with 8 bases aligning to TRBD1. From germline, CDR1 is SGHAT and CDR2 FQNNGV. The CDR3 spans 14 residues. V shed 1 base and J 4 bases; nucleotides not matched to a gene: 3. This CDR3 is CASSLGTGWYEQYF. CDR3 nucleotides: TGTGCCAGCAGCTTAGGGACAGGGTGGTACGAGCAGTACTTC. The variable domain in full, completed from reference TRBV11-2 and TRBJ2-7, reads EAGVAQSPRYKIIEKRQSVAFWCNPISGHATLYWYQQILGQGPKLLIQFQNNGVVDDSQLPKDRFSAERLKGVDSTLKIQPAKLEDSAVYLCASSLGTGWYEQYFGPGTRLTVT.

This chain uses TRBV2 with TRBJ2-7; 9 bases agree with TRBD2. Germline lookup yields CDR1 SNHLY and CDR2 FYNNEI. The CDR3 consists of 16 residues. The trim removed 6 bases at V and 0 bases at J, leaving 9 bases unmatched. The CDR3 loop reads CASRAERGALSYEQYF. DNA for the CDR3: TGTGCCAGCAGGGCGGAGCGGGGGGCCCTCTCCTACGAGCAGTACTTC.

In its sample, this clone was seen once. A read error may account for a junction end that differs from germline. The chain recombines TRBV6-2 or TRBV6-3 with TRBJ1-1, with 7 bases identical to TRBD1. Germline loops: CDR1 MNHEY, CDR2 SVGEGT. The length of the CDR3 is 12 residues. Here the CDR3 reads CAGSYRGFEAFF. Here the CDR3 DNA reads TGTGCCGGCAGTTACAGGGGATTTGAAGCTTTCTTT.

The chain joins TRBV10-2 to TRBJ1-1; D may be TRBD1 (5 bases). Trimming pared 3 bases from V and 1 base from J, leaving 6 bases between. Germline CDR1 is WSHSY and CDR2 is SAAADI. The CDR3 spans 13 residues. CDR3 loop: CASSDQGNTEAFF. The CDR3 bases are TGCGCCAGCAGTGACCAGGGGAACACTGAAGCTTTCTTT.

The V and J genes are TRBV11-1 and TRBJ2-5, with 8 bases lining up with TRBD2. V lost 5 bases, J lost 5 bases, and 10 bases stayed unmatched. There are 15 residues in the CDR3. Per the germline V gene, CDR1 is SGHAT and CDR2 is FQDESV (reference sequence). Written as DNA, the CDR3 is TGTGCCAGCAGCCCCTCGGGCGGGAGGCGGGAGACCCAGTACTTC. This translates into CASSPSGGRRETQYF.

The CDR3: CASSSAGTSGTETQYF. CDR3 bases: TGCGCCAGCAGCTCAGCCGGGACTAGCGGGACTGAGACCCAGTACTTC. The chain recombines TRBV5-1 with TRBJ2-5; 13 nucleotides align to TRBD2. The CDR3 runs to 16 residues. Germline V gene lookup returns CDR1 SGHRS and CDR2 YFSETQ. V lost 3 bases and J lost 5; bases outside the gene matches: 7.